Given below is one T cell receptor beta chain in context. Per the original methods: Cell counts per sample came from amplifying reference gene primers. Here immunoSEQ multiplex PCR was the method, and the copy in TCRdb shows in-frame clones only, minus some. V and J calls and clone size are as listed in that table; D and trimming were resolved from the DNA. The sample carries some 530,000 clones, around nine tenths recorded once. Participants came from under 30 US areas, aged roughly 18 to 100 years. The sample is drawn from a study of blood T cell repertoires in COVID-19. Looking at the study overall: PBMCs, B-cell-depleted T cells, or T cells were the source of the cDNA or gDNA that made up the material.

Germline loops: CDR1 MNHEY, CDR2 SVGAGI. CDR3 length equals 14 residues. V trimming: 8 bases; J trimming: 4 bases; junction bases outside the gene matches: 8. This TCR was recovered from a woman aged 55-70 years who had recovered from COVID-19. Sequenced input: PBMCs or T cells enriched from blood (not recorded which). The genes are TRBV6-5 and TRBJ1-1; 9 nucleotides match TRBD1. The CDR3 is CASGQPTGGTEAFF. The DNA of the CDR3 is TGTGCCAGCGGACAACCGACAGGGGGCACTGAAGCTTTCTTT.